This is a list of T cell receptor beta chains from one sample in a study of regulatory T cells in long-lasting Graves disease. MiXCR, applied by TCRdb to the multiplex PCR reads, yields one record per CDR3 protein. Here the sample spans about 420,000 distinct CDR3 sequences, roughly a quarter being singletons. The sequenced sample was peripheral blood mononuclear cells (PBMCs), obtained when the disease was refractory, from a patient treated with antithyroid drugs. The receptors shown here come from a female donor with Graves disease. The conserved cysteine and the conserved F or W are not part of the CDR3 here. Each record gives: J gene, V gene, CDR3 protein.

J: TRBJ1-1; V: TRBV7-2; CDR3: ASSSGRENTEAF
J: TRBJ1-4; V: TRBV5-4; CDR3: ASSLGGGQENEKLF
J: TRBJ1-1; V: TRBV12-3/TRBV12-4; CDR3: ASRVTGANTEAF
J: TRBJ2-5; V: TRBV29-1; CDR3: SVVRREETQY
J: TRBJ1-6; V: TRBV5-1; CDR3: ASSLESSYNSPLH
J: TRBJ2-1; V: TRBV15; CDR3: ATSRDGRRDNEQF
J: TRBJ2-6; V: TRBV2; CDR3: ASSEASLKAFSGANVLT
J: TRBJ1-4; V: TRBV4-1; CDR3: ASRRPGRRSEKLF
J: TRBJ1-2; V: TRBV29-1; CDR3: SVDAGRAAGYT
J: TRBJ2-5; V: TRBV6-9; CDR3: ASSYFGAGEETQY
J: TRBJ2-2; V: TRBV6-4; CDR3: ASSYLAGTGTGELF
J: TRBJ1-5; V: TRBV2; CDR3: ASSLQGRVGNQPQH
J: TRBJ2-7; V: TRBV30; CDR3: ARATSGREEQY
J: TRBJ1-2; V: TRBV12-3/TRBV12-4; CDR3: ASSSSVGYGYT
J: TRBJ1-4; V: TRBV5-1; CDR3: ASSLGMAGNGEKLF
J: TRBJ1-1; V: TRBV18; CDR3: ASSPSGGPRMNTEAF
J: TRBJ1-1; V: TRBV30; CDR3: AWSADVGTREAF
J: TRBJ2-1; V: TRBV18; CDR3: ASSPTDGGYEQF
J: TRBJ2-3; V: TRBV29-1; CDR3: SVLQGTDTQY
J: TRBJ2-2; V: TRBV6-1; CDR3: ASREHVQGTGELF
J: TRBJ1-4; V: TRBV7-2; CDR3: ASRGQINEKLF
J: TRBJ1-1; V: TRBV11-2; CDR3: ASSPGDGKNTEAF
J: TRBJ2-5; V: TRBV20-1; CDR3: SGVVSAGKETQY
J: TRBJ2-5; V: TRBV28; CDR3: ASSLFPGVVRETQY
J: TRBJ2-7; V: TRBV5-5; CDR3: ASSSPRANIAYEQY
J: TRBJ2-7; V: TRBV28; CDR3: ASSPLGLAVPHYEQY
J: TRBJ1-2; V: TRBV3-1; CDR3: ASSRVQGDGYT